The clone carrying this TCR beta chain was seen a few times. Its antigen is not identified. Stem cell-like memory, regulatory, central memory and naive CD4+ cells were sorted via CD45RO/CCR7/CD25/CD127/CD95/CD27. These data come from a study of beta chain features in type 1 diabetes. The sequenced template was cDNA made from the entire isolated RNA. This table comes from immunoSEQ multiplex PCR, and its TCRdb copy is limited to in-frame clones, with some not included. This sample has 250,000 to 350,000 clones; around 16% occur once, and the top ten carry about 0.014%. The CDR3 sequence is 11 residues long. Germline CDR1 SNHLY, CDR2 FYNNEI. V shed 3 bases and J shed 14 bases, with 12 bases lying between them. The study's findings and limits: In all four CD4+ subsets, TCRB CDR3 length was significantly, moderately reduced in type 1 diabetes. PCR could preferentially amplify shorter templates, alike in patients and controls.

This chain links TRBV2 with TRBJ2-3; the D is unclear. The TCR was taken from a man between 18 and 35 years old with type 1 diabetes. Sequencing was done on a sample of naive CD4+ T cells from blood. This CDR3 reads CASSEGTHRYF. The CDR3 region has the DNA TGTGCCAGCAGTGAGGGCACCCACCGGTATTTT.